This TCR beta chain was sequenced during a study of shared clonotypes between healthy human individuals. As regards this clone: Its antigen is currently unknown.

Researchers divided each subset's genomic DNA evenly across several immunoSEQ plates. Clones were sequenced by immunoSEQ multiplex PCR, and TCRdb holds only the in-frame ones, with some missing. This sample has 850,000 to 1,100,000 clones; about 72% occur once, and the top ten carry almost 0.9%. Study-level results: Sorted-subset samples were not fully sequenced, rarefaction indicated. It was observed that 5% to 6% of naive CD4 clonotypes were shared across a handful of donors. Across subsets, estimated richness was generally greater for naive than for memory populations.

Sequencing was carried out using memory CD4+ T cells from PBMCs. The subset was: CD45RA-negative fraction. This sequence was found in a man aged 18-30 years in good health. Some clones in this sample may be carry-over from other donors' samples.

This CDR3 is CASSFRQGLAGVNEQFF. CDR3 bases: TGTGCCAGCAGCTTCCGACAGGGACTAGCGGGAGTTAATGAGCAGTTCTTC. The chain couples TRBV11-2 to TRBJ2-1; the match to TRBD2 covers 14 bases. Unmatched junction bases numbered 8, after V lost 3 bases and J lost 7 bases. The CDR3 spans 17 residues. CDR1 and CDR2 (germline): SGHAT, FQNNGV.